This is a list of T cell receptor beta chains from one sample in a study of blood T cell repertoires in COVID-19. TCRdb's table, derived via immunoSEQ multiplex PCR, lists solely in-frame clones and lacks some. The data show some 87,000 clones, around 81% seen once. The sample comprised peripheral blood. Receptor source: a human donor in a cohort sampled during active COVID-19. CDR3s include the opening cysteine and the closing phenylalanine or tryptophan. D genes are given only for firm matches. The size field is filled for only some rows; it gives once, few, many or a size class.

>-|TRBD1|TRBV6-6|TRBJ1-2
TGTGCCAGCAGTCCCTGGACAGGGAACAGTAAGGATGGCTACACCTTC
CASSPWTGNSKDGYTF
>once|-|TRBV30|TRBJ1-5
TGTGCCTGGAGTGTACGGGGGTCCCTTAATCAGCCCCAGCATTTT
CAWSVRGSLNQPQHF
>once|TRBD1|TRBV5-1|TRBJ1-1
TGCGCCAGCACTCAGGGGGGATTCGCTGAAGCTTTCTTT
CASTQGGFAEAFF
>-|TRBD1|TRBV6-2/TRBV6-3|TRBJ2-7
TGTGCCAGCAGCACCGGACAGGGGTTAACCTACGAGCAGTACTTC
CASSTGQGLTYEQYF
>many|TRBD2|TRBV5-6|TRBJ2-1
TGTGCCAGCAGCACCACTAGCGGGGGAGAGCAGTTCTTC
CASSTTSGGEQFF
>few|-|TRBV7-2|TRBJ2-2
TGTGCCAGCAGCTCCGTAAACACCGGGGAGCTGTTTTTT
CASSSVNTGELFF
>-|-|TRBV19|TRBJ2-1
TGTGCCAGTAGTATAGACCCCCCAGGGGCGGCCTACAATGAGCAGTTCTTC
CASSIDPPGAAYNEQFF
>once|TRBD1|TRBV14|TRBJ2-3
TGTGCCAGCAGCCAATTTCCGGGACAGGCTCGTATATCGGAGGCTTTTAGCACAGATACGCAGTATTTT
CASSQFPGQARISEAFSTDTQYF
>-|-|TRBV10-3|TRBJ1-2
TGTGCCATCAGGGCCCGTACAGGGAACTATGGCTACACCTTC
CAIRARTGNYGYTF
>once|-|TRBV5-4|TRBJ1-1
TGTGCCAGCAGCTTGGGCCCTGGGACACTAAACACTGAAGCTTTCTTT
CASSLGPGTLNTEAFF
>-|-|TRBV18|TRBJ2-7
TGTGCCAGCTCACCACCGGGGAGCTACGAGCAGTACTTC
CASSPPGSYEQYF
>-|TRBD2|TRBV19|TRBJ2-1
TGTGCCAGTAGTATACTGTTCGGCGGGGGGGCCTACAATGAGCAGTTCTTC
CASSILFGGGAYNEQFF
>-|TRBD1|TRBV27|TRBJ1-2
TGTGCCAGCAGTCAAATCGGTTATACAGGGGGTCACAGTCTCTACACCTTC
CASSQIGYTGGHSLYTF
>-|-|TRBV3-1/TRBV3-2|TRBJ2-7
TGTGCCAGCAGCCAAGATTCCGGACAAATGTACTCCTACGAGCAGTACTTC
CASSQDSGQMYSYEQYF
>-|-|TRBV29-1|TRBJ2-5
TGCAGCGTTGGTCTACCAGGGGGGCAAGAGACCCAGTACTTC
CSVGLPGGQETQYF
>-|-|TRBV29-1|TRBJ2-5
TGCAGCGTTGATGGAGCGGTGAACCTAGGGGAGACCCAGTACTTC
CSVDGAVNLGETQYF
>-|TRBD2|TRBV30|TRBJ2-1
TGTGCCTGGTCCCTGGGACTAGCGGGACTAAATGAGCAGTTCTTC
CAWSLGLAGLNEQFF
>-|-|TRBV30|TRBJ1-1
TGTGCCTGGAGTGTGATCCAGGGTTCTGAAGCTTTCTTT
CAWSVIQGSEAFF
>-|-|TRBV11-3|TRBJ2-2
TGTGCCAGCAGCTTGCCTCGTCTCCCGGGTGACAGCCTCTACGGGGAGCTGTTTTTT
CASSLPRLPGDSLYGELFF
>-|TRBD1|TRBV2|TRBJ1-2
TGTGCCAGCAGTGATTTGGCAGGGGGCATGGGATATGGCTACACCTTC
CASSDLAGGMGYGYTF
>-|-|TRBV27|TRBJ1-4
TGTGCCAGCAGCCTCACGCGGGTTGCAAAGAAACTGTTTTTT
CASSLTRVAKKLFF
>once|TRBD2|TRBV18|TRBJ2-3
TGTGCCAGCTCACCTGGACTAGCGGGAGCCCCGGCCTGGTTCACAGATACGCAGTATTTT
CASSPGLAGAPAWFTDTQYF
>-|-|TRBV10-3|TRBJ1-4
TGTGCCATCAGTGATCCGTTGGGTGGCAGGGGTGTTGAAAAACTGTTTTTT
CAISDPLGGRGVEKLFF
>-|-|TRBV27|TRBJ2-3
TGTGCCAGCAGTTTATCGGGCGGGCTAGATACGCAGTATTTT
CASSLSGGLDTQYF
>-|-|TRBV19|TRBJ2-6
TGTGCCAGTAGTATAAGCTTATCAGGGGCCAACGTCCTGACTTTC
CASSISLSGANVLTF
>-|TRBD1|TRBV19|TRBJ1-5
TGTGCCAGTAGTATATTCGGACAGGGCAATCAGCCCCAGCATTTT
CASSIFGQGNQPQHF
>once|TRBD2|TRBV9|TRBJ2-3
TGTGCCAGCAGCTCGGGGACTAGCGGGTCTCTGGCTAGCACAGATACGCAGTATTTT
CASSSGTSGSLASTDTQYF
>-|TRBD2|TRBV7-9|TRBJ2-2
TGTGCCAGCAGCAACATAGGGGTAGCGGGAGCAGTCACCGGGGAGCTGTTTTTT
CASSNIGVAGAVTGELFF
>-|-|TRBV7-8|TRBJ2-5
TGTGCCAGCAGCTACCAATTGGGGCAGGCGGTAGAGACCCAGTACTTC
CASSYQLGQAVETQYF
>-|-|TRBV20-1|TRBJ1-5
TGCAGTGCTAGTGGAGGTCGCGGTAGCAATCAGCCCCAGCATTTT
CSASGGRGSNQPQHF
>few|-|TRBV3-1/TRBV3-2|TRBJ1-3
TGTGCCAGCAGCCCAGCAGGGAGGACAAGTAGTGGAAACACCATATATTTT
CASSPAGRTSSGNTIYF
>-|TRBD1|TRBV4-2|TRBJ2-7
TGTGCCAGCAGCCAAGACCGGGACAGCCACGAGCAGTACTTC
CASSQDRDSHEQYF
>-|-|TRBV5-1|TRBJ2-2
TGCGCCAGCAGCTTGATCTCGGGCACCGGGGAGCTGTTTTTT
CASSLISGTGELFF
>-|-|TRBV29-1|TRBJ1-2
TGCAGCGTTGAAGATTCAGGCCTCAAAGGTGGCTACACCTTC
CSVEDSGLKGGYTF